The rows below give T cell receptor beta chains drawn from one sample of a study of T cells in narcolepsy. Produced via immunoSEQ multiplex PCR; TCRdb's table is partial and in-frame only. The table lists some 17,000 clones, under 90% of them singletons. Sequencing used memory (CD45RA-) CD4+ T cells from blood. These receptors all stem from a human donor in good health. Both conserved end residues are trimmed from each CDR3. Fields, in order: clone size, J gene, V gene, CDR3 protein. Clone size appears in some rows only: once, few, many, or a class for an expanded clone.

clone size: -
J gene: TRBJ1-2
V gene: TRBV6-1
CDR3 protein: ASSEGRGQGYGYT

clone size: -
J gene: TRBJ2-7
V gene: TRBV5-6
CDR3 protein: ASSLLAGAPYEQY

clone size: once
J gene: TRBJ1-2
V gene: TRBV30
CDR3 protein: AWSRFRDTAYGYT

clone size: -
J gene: TRBJ1-4
V gene: TRBV7-9
CDR3 protein: ASSPIRGREEGTNEKLF

clone size: -
J gene: TRBJ1-1
V gene: TRBV11-2
CDR3 protein: ASSPHMNTEAF

clone size: -
J gene: TRBJ1-2
V gene: TRBV7-7
CDR3 protein: ASSWGMIGTGRQYGYT

clone size: -
J gene: TRBJ2-7
V gene: TRBV11-3
CDR3 protein: ASGRLDYEQY

clone size: -
J gene: TRBJ2-1
V gene: TRBV29-1
CDR3 protein: SGGTGIYNEQF

clone size: -
J gene: TRBJ1-2
V gene: TRBV4-1
CDR3 protein: ASSQSLRVGVGGYT

clone size: -
J gene: TRBJ2-3
V gene: TRBV2
CDR3 protein: ASSKEVTSGTQY

clone size: few
J gene: TRBJ1-3
V gene: TRBV6-1
CDR3 protein: ASSPGGNTIY

clone size: -
J gene: TRBJ1-3
V gene: TRBV5-5
CDR3 protein: ASSLLPGYDTIY

clone size: -
J gene: TRBJ2-3
V gene: TRBV5-7
CDR3 protein: ASSYRTSGRADTQY

clone size: -
J gene: TRBJ2-5
V gene: TRBV5-1
CDR3 protein: ASSFSNQETQY

clone size: -
J gene: TRBJ2-1
V gene: TRBV30
CDR3 protein: AGRLAGQNNEQF

clone size: -
J gene: TRBJ2-1
V gene: TRBV5-1
CDR3 protein: ASSVGQVYNEQF

clone size: few
J gene: TRBJ2-7
V gene: TRBV18
CDR3 protein: ASSPQWGLSAGSAEQY

clone size: -
J gene: TRBJ2-5
V gene: TRBV7-7
CDR3 protein: ASSLGIGQGETQY

clone size: -
J gene: TRBJ2-7
V gene: TRBV7-9
CDR3 protein: ASSLDGDEQY

clone size: -
J gene: TRBJ2-7
V gene: TRBV19
CDR3 protein: ASSPGASVGEQY

clone size: -
J gene: TRBJ2-7
V gene: TRBV6-5
CDR3 protein: ASLAGRGYEQY

clone size: -
J gene: TRBJ2-1
V gene: TRBV6-5
CDR3 protein: ASRSDRLHNEQF

clone size: once
J gene: TRBJ1-5
V gene: TRBV18
CDR3 protein: ASSPRAANQPQH

clone size: -
J gene: TRBJ2-7
V gene: TRBV5-1
CDR3 protein: ASSLVFFRASGLPPYEQY

clone size: -
J gene: TRBJ2-1
V gene: TRBV7-6
CDR3 protein: ASSFSGLKQFNEQF

clone size: -
J gene: TRBJ2-7
V gene: TRBV7-2
CDR3 protein: ASSLGLVRGAEYEQY

clone size: -
J gene: TRBJ1-5
V gene: TRBV6-1
CDR3 protein: ATNPGGGQPQH

clone size: -
J gene: TRBJ1-2
V gene: TRBV7-8
CDR3 protein: ASTIAQGGRGNYGYT

clone size: -
J gene: TRBJ1-1
V gene: TRBV18
CDR3 protein: ASSPWAPSNTEAF

clone size: -
J gene: TRBJ2-6
V gene: TRBV9
CDR3 protein: ASSQSLSSGANVLT

clone size: -
J gene: TRBJ1-4
V gene: TRBV30
CDR3 protein: AWSVTGTNEKLF

clone size: -
J gene: TRBJ1-1
V gene: TRBV5-1
CDR3 protein: ASSMGGTEAF

clone size: few
J gene: TRBJ1-5
V gene: TRBV7-8
CDR3 protein: ASSLAGQTHQH